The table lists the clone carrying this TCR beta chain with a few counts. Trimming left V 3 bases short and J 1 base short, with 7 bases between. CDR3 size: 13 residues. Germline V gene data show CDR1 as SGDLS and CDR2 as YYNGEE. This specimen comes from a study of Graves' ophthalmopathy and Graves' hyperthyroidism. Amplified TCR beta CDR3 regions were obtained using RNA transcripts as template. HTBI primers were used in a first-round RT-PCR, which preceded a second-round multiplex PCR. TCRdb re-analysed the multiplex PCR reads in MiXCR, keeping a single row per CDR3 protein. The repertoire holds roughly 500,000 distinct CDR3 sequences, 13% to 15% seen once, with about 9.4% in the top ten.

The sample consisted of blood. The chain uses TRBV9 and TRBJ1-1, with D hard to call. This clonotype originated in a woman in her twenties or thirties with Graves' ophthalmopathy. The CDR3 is CASSETRNTEAFF. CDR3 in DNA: TGTGCCAGCAGCGAAACACGGAACACTGAAGCTTTCTTT.